A selection of T cell receptor beta chains follows, all from one sample in a study of regulatory T cells in long-lasting Graves disease. Each CDR3 protein gets one entry after TCRdb re-called the multiplex PCR reads with MiXCR. The sample lists 350,000 to 450,000 distinct CDR3 sequences, about 15% occurring once. The same specimen was also included in a second study, on T cells in Graves' hyperthyroidism and ophthalmopathy.

Here the sequenced sample was peripheral blood mononuclear cells (PBMCs), taken at new diagnosis, from a patient treated with antithyroid drugs. The receptors shown here come from a woman aged 30 to 39 with Graves disease. CDR3s include the opening cysteine and the closing phenylalanine or tryptophan. Fields, in order: clone size, D gene, J gene, V gene, CDR3 protein, CDR3 DNA. D genes are given only for firm matches. The size field is filled for only some rows; it gives once, few, many or a size class.

clone_size: many; d_call: -; j_call: TRBJ1-1; v_call: TRBV15; cdr3_aa: CATSRDRAGITEAFF; cdr3_nt: TGTGCCACCAGCAGAGATCGGGCAGGTATCACTGAAGCTTTCTTT
clone_size: many; d_call: TRBD1; j_call: TRBJ1-1; v_call: TRBV20-1; cdr3_aa: CSARSHRGHSATEAFF; cdr3_nt: TGCAGTGCTAGATCCCACAGGGGGCATAGCGCCACTGAAGCTTTCTTT
clone_size: many; d_call: TRBD1; j_call: TRBJ2-5; v_call: TRBV7-9; cdr3_aa: CASSLQGRRTGGRETQYF; cdr3_nt: TGTGCCAGCAGCTTACAAGGGCGGAGGACAGGGGGTCGGGAGACCCAGTACTTC
clone_size: many; d_call: TRBD2; j_call: TRBJ2-3; v_call: TRBV28; cdr3_aa: CASSLDSGNTDTQYF; cdr3_nt: TGTGCCAGCAGTTTGGATAGCGGGAATACAGATACGCAGTATTTT
clone_size: many; d_call: -; j_call: TRBJ2-2; v_call: TRBV6-2/TRBV6-3; cdr3_aa: CASSYEETGELFF; cdr3_nt: TGTGCCAGCAGTTACGAAGAAACCGGGGAGCTGTTTTTT
clone_size: -; d_call: TRBD1; j_call: TRBJ1-4; v_call: TRBV5-1; cdr3_aa: CASSTGTGNEKLFF; cdr3_nt: TGCGCCAGCAGTACCGGGACAGGGAATGAAAAACTGTTTTTT
clone_size: many; d_call: -; j_call: TRBJ2-2; v_call: TRBV3-1; cdr3_aa: CASSPSRVTGELFF; cdr3_nt: TGTGCCAGCAGCCCTAGTCGGGTCACCGGGGAGCTGTTTTTT
clone_size: -; d_call: TRBD1; j_call: TRBJ2-3; v_call: TRBV24-1; cdr3_aa: CATSDQVPGQAPGTQYF; cdr3_nt: TGTGCCACCAGTGACCAAGTACCGGGACAGGCACCAGGTACGCAGTATTTT
clone_size: many; d_call: TRBD1; j_call: TRBJ1-2; v_call: TRBV3-1; cdr3_aa: CASSHGTGMGGYTF; cdr3_nt: TGTGCCAGCAGCCACGGGACAGGGATGGGAGGCTACACCTTC
clone_size: few; d_call: TRBD1; j_call: TRBJ1-5; v_call: TRBV5-5; cdr3_aa: CASSLRTGGRQPQHF; cdr3_nt: TGTGCCAGCAGCTTAAGGACAGGGGGCAGGCAGCCCCAGCATTTT
clone_size: many; d_call: -; j_call: TRBJ2-3; v_call: TRBV3-1; cdr3_aa: CASSQGPTLTDTQYF; cdr3_nt: TGTGCCAGCAGCCAAGGCCCTACCCTCACAGATACGCAGTATTTT
clone_size: few; d_call: TRBD2; j_call: TRBJ2-3; v_call: TRBV30; cdr3_aa: CAWSGLALEEGTQYF; cdr3_nt: TGTGCCTGGAGTGGACTAGCGTTGGAAGAGGGAACGCAGTATTTT
clone_size: -; d_call: TRBD1; j_call: TRBJ2-2; v_call: TRBV15; cdr3_aa: CATSRRDRNTGELFF; cdr3_nt: TGTGCCACCAGCAGAAGGGACAGGAACACCGGGGAGCTGTTTTTT
clone_size: -; d_call: -; j_call: TRBJ2-3; v_call: TRBV12-3/TRBV12-4; cdr3_aa: CASSRGPGATSF; cdr3_nt: TGTGCCAGCAGTCGGGGGCCTGGGGCTACCAGTTTT
clone_size: many; d_call: -; j_call: TRBJ2-1; v_call: TRBV30; cdr3_aa: CAWRQGIGEQFF; cdr3_nt: TGTGCCTGGAGACAGGGCATTGGTGAGCAGTTCTTC
clone_size: many; d_call: TRBD1; j_call: TRBJ1-4; v_call: TRBV20-1; cdr3_aa: CSARETGGYEKLFF; cdr3_nt: TGCAGTGCTAGAGAGACAGGGGGCTATGAAAAACTGTTTTTT
clone_size: -; d_call: -; j_call: TRBJ2-3; v_call: TRBV29-1; cdr3_aa: CSGHTQYF; cdr3_nt: TGCAGCGGGCATACGCAGTATTTT
clone_size: many; d_call: -; j_call: TRBJ1-4; v_call: TRBV27; cdr3_aa: CASSFNGFRTAHEKLFF; cdr3_nt: TGTGCCAGCAGTTTTAACGGTTTTCGAACGGCCCATGAAAAACTGTTTTTT
clone_size: few; d_call: -; j_call: TRBJ2-1; v_call: TRBV4-1; cdr3_aa: CASSQAVDYNEQFF; cdr3_nt: TGCGCCAGCAGCCAAGCGGTAGACTACAATGAGCAGTTCTTC
clone_size: many; d_call: -; j_call: TRBJ2-1; v_call: TRBV7-3; cdr3_aa: CASSQGLYNEQFF; cdr3_nt: TGTGCCAGCAGCCAGGGACTTTACAATGAGCAGTTCTTC
clone_size: -; d_call: TRBD2; j_call: TRBJ2-1; v_call: TRBV15; cdr3_aa: CATRGELGSGGEHEQFF; cdr3_nt: TGTGCCACCAGGGGGGAACTGGGTAGCGGGGGGGAGCATGAGCAGTTCTTC
clone_size: -; d_call: TRBD2; j_call: TRBJ2-1; v_call: TRBV11-2; cdr3_aa: CASSQTGGGDEQFF; cdr3_nt: TGTGCCAGCAGCCAGACCGGGGGGGGGGATGAGCAGTTCTTC
clone_size: few; d_call: TRBD1; j_call: TRBJ1-5; v_call: TRBV18; cdr3_aa: CASSPPSTGGFGQPQHF; cdr3_nt: TGTGCCAGCTCACCACCGTCGACAGGGGGTTTCGGGCAGCCCCAGCATTTT
clone_size: many; d_call: TRBD1; j_call: TRBJ2-5; v_call: TRBV11-3; cdr3_aa: CASSLTGGNQETQYF; cdr3_nt: TGTGCCAGCAGCTTGACAGGGGGCAACCAAGAGACCCAGTACTTC
clone_size: few; d_call: -; j_call: TRBJ1-5; v_call: TRBV20-1; cdr3_aa: CSARAGPSQPQHF; cdr3_nt: TGCAGTGCTAGAGCGGGACCTAGTCAGCCCCAGCATTTT
clone_size: many; d_call: -; j_call: TRBJ2-5; v_call: TRBV12-3/TRBV12-4; cdr3_aa: CASSDSLIQDPQETQYF; cdr3_nt: TGTGCCAGCAGCGATAGCCTAATACAGGACCCACAAGAGACCCAGTACTTC
clone_size: many; d_call: -; j_call: TRBJ2-1; v_call: TRBV12-3/TRBV12-4; cdr3_aa: CASSPSRDNEQFF; cdr3_nt: TGTGCCAGCAGTCCCTCCAGGGACAATGAGCAGTTCTTC
clone_size: many; d_call: -; j_call: TRBJ1-1; v_call: TRBV7-9; cdr3_aa: CATRLGATEAFF; cdr3_nt: TGTGCCACCCGGTTGGGAGCCACTGAAGCTTTCTTT
clone_size: -; d_call: -; j_call: TRBJ2-1; v_call: TRBV6-5; cdr3_aa: CASSYSSQLVAFF; cdr3_nt: TGTGCCAGCAGTTACTCCTCGCAGCTAGTGGCCTTCTTC
clone_size: -; d_call: TRBD2; j_call: TRBJ2-1; v_call: TRBV9; cdr3_aa: CASSALTGGYNEQFF; cdr3_nt: TGTGCCAGCAGCGCCCTGACGGGGGGATACAATGAGCAGTTCTTC
clone_size: -; d_call: -; j_call: TRBJ1-2; v_call: TRBV10-3; cdr3_aa: CAISDTDRWGYTF; cdr3_nt: TGTGCCATCAGTGATACCGACAGATGGGGCTACACCTTC
clone_size: many; d_call: -; j_call: TRBJ2-7; v_call: TRBV11-2; cdr3_aa: CASSLDPASMYEQYF; cdr3_nt: TGTGCCAGCAGCTTAGATCCAGCTAGCATGTACGAGCAGTACTTC
clone_size: -; d_call: TRBD2; j_call: TRBJ2-3; v_call: TRBV19; cdr3_aa: CASSAGAPTDTQYF; cdr3_nt: TGTGCCAGTAGTGCGGGAGCGCCCACAGATACGCAGTATTTT
clone_size: many; d_call: -; j_call: TRBJ2-3; v_call: TRBV20-1; cdr3_aa: CSARSPATLTDTQYF; cdr3_nt: TGCAGTGCTAGGTCCCCAGCGACCCTCACAGATACGCAGTATTTT
clone_size: many; d_call: -; j_call: TRBJ1-2; v_call: TRBV5-1; cdr3_aa: CASSLGQGSNGYTF; cdr3_nt: TGCGCCAGCAGCTTAGGCCAGGGGAGTAATGGCTACACCTTC
clone_size: few; d_call: -; j_call: TRBJ2-7; v_call: TRBV28; cdr3_aa: CASSWTDIPYEQYF; cdr3_nt: TGTGCCAGCAGTTGGACAGATATTCCCTACGAGCAGTACTTC
clone_size: -; d_call: TRBD2; j_call: TRBJ2-5; v_call: TRBV12-3/TRBV12-4; cdr3_aa: CASSPGTSGEKKRTQYF; cdr3_nt: TGTGCCAGCAGTCCCGGGACTAGCGGGGAAAAAAAGAGAACCCAGTACTTC